By frequency, the clone carrying this TCR beta chain is medium-sized. Its antigen remains unidentified. The sample comes from a study of Tregs in tolerant kidney transplant recipients. Whole-study context: Mixed chimerism was transient after nonmyeloablative marrow transplants from related graft donors.

Findings and limits, study-wide: Validation in larger populations is needed because few patients were studied.

CFSE-labeled recipient PBMCs were cultured approximately 6 days with irradiated graft donor PBMCs, then FACS-sorted. Here immunoSEQ multiplex PCR was the method, and the copy in TCRdb shows in-frame clones only, minus some. This table holds fewer than 500 clones. The specimen comprised CD8+ T cells from blood cultured with allogeneic cells, sampled before the transplant. The clonotype originates from a human patient who received a combined kidney and bone marrow transplant.

The CDR3 bases that were read are TGCGCCAGCAGTGATGAGGGGAACTACAATGAG. Protein product: CASSDEGNYNE. The complete CDR3 reads CASSDEGNYNEQFF. The chain joins TRBV10-2 to TRBJ2-1; D is possibly TRBD1 or TRBD2 (5 bases each). The CDR3 end falls 3 residues outside the read, so it is completed with the germline J gene. The CDR3 sequence is 14 residues long. In germline, CDR1 is WSHSY, CDR2 SAAADI. V lost 3 bases and J 3 bases, leaving 9 bases between the germline ends.